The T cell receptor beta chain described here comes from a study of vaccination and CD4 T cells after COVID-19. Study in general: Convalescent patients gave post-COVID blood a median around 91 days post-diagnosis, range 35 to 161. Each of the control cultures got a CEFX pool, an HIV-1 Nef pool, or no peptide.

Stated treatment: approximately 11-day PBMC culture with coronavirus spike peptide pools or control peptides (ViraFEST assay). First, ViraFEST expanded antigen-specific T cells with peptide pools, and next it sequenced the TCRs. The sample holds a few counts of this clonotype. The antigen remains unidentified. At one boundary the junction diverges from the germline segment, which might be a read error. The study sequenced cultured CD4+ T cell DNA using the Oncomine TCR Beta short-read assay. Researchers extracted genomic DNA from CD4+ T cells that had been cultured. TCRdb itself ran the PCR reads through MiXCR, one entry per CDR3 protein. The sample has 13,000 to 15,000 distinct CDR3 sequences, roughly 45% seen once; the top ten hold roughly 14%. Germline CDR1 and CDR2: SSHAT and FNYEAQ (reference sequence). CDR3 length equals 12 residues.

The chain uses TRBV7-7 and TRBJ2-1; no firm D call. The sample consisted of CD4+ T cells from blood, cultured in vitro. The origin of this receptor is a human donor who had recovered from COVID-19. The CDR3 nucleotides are TGTGCTAGCAGCCCACAAGGCAATGAGCAGTTCTTC. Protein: CASSPQGNEQFF.